This T cell receptor beta chain was obtained from a study of cytomegalovirus exposure and HLA in healthy donors. Study-wide results and caveats: Through in vitro validation, three CMV-associated chains were shown to be specific for CMV antigens. High sensitivity and specificity were reportedly achieved when the classifier diagnosed cytomegalovirus status. Listed as cytomegalovirus-associated were over 150 TCR beta chains.

Clones were read by immunoSEQ multiplex PCR, and TCRdb kept only the in-frame ones, dropping some. The table includes some 65,000 clones, about 96% detected once. The CDR3 loop spans 13 amino acids. V was trimmed by 5 bases and J by 4 bases, leaving 12 bases between them. Germline V lookup: CDR1 SGDLS, CDR2 YYNGEE. This clone was recorded only once. The antigen remains undetermined. The validation cohort, a group of 130 or so subjects, included the donors and was separate from the roughly 670-subject first cohort. The sample comprised PBMCs. This TCR came from a man aged 18-30 years in good health and CMV-seronegative. The rearrangement uses TRBV9 and TRBJ1-1; weak D call: TRBD1 (5 bases). Written as DNA, the CDR3 is TGTGCCAGCAGGGGGGGAGTAGTCACTGAAGCTTTCTTT. This gives the protein CASRGGVVTEAFF.